This entry lists 16 T cell receptor beta chains sequenced from one sample in a study of human T cells and chemical hapten exposure (dated by TCRdb to the early 2020s). The receptor library was made with RACE. Sequencing was performed on a NextSeq 500. The raw public reads went through TCRdb reprocessing: fastp at Q25, MiXCR clone calling, in-frame beta chains kept. Rows merge per CDR3 protein into single entries with the most common DNA and genes. The sample table lists over 60,000 distinct CDR3 sequences, about a tenth of them with a count of one. About 6.9% of the sample is taken by the ten largest. The time point label on this specimen signifies: patch test 2, 6 weeks after DPC sensitization. Reading the label with the study, this specimen's treatment or condition is: therapeutic diphenylcyclopropenone sensitization with weekly scalp DPC. The source was whole blood, collected in connection with sensitization to the hapten diphenylcyclopropenone (DPC). The source of these receptors is a woman aged 45-65 years with alopecia areata. Some clones in this sample may be carry-over from other donors' samples.

This clonotype was seen many times. This sequence joins TRBV25-1 and TRBJ2-3; D unresolved. Germline-derived CDR1 and CDR2 are MGHDK and SYGVNS. Trimming pared 3 bases from V and 1 base from J, leaving 5 bases between. The CDR3 is 13 residues long. CDR3 residues: CASSDGGTDTQYF. CDR3 bases: TGTGCCAGCAGTGACGGAGGCACAGATACGCAGTATTTT.

This clonotype was counted many times. The V and J genes are TRBV5-1 and TRBJ2-7; D gene uncertain. Germline values: CDR1 SGHRS, CDR2 YFSETQ. CDR3 length: 14 amino acids. Trimming stripped 0 bases from V and 5 bases from J, with 12 bases between. The DNA of the CDR3 is TGCGCCAGCAGCTTGGTTCCTAGTACAAACGAGCAGTACTTC. Residues: CASSLVPSTNEQYF.

There are many counts of this clonotype. The V gene is TRBV15, the J gene TRBJ1-4; possible D gene TRBD1, 5 bases. This CDR3 has 15 residues. From germline, CDR1 is LNHNV and CDR2 YYDKDF (reference sequence). Trimming removed 5 bases at V and 0 bases at J, with 10 bases between. The CDR3 DNA sequence: TGTGCCACCAGCGACAGCGTTGCAACTAATGAAAAACTGTTTTTT. As protein: CATSDSVATNEKLFF.

This clonotype appeared many times. This chain joins TRBV6-5 and TRBJ1-1; D remains ambiguous. V was cut by 5 bases and J by 4 bases, with 11 bases left in between. There are 13 residues in the CDR3. The germline V gene encodes CDR1 MNHEY and CDR2 SVGAGI. The CDR3 sequence is CASSTDSGTEAFF. CDR3 nucleotide sequence: TGTGCCAGCAGTACGGATTCCGGCACTGAAGCTTTCTTT.

This clonotype was counted ten times or more. The V gene is TRBV18, the J gene TRBJ1-5; the D is unclear. Looked up from germline, CDR1 is KGHSH and CDR2 is LQKENI. The V and J ends lost 3 bases and 4 bases respectively, with 10 bases between them. This CDR3 region has 14 residues. CDR3 in amino acids: CASSPMDGNQPQHF. Written as DNA, the CDR3 is TGTGCCAGCTCACCCATGGACGGGAATCAGCCCCAGCATTTT.

In this sample, this clonotype turned up a few times. CDR3 DNA sequence: TGCAGCGTTGACACCGGGACAGCCGGTTGGCACACCTTC. This sequence encodes CSVDTGTAGWHTF. This chain links TRBV29-1 with TRBJ1-2; 7 nucleotides agree with TRBD1. This CDR3 has 13 residues. The V gene end was trimmed by 3 bases and the J gene end by 12 bases; junction bases not matched to a gene: 13. In germline, CDR1 is SQVTM, CDR2 ANQGSEA.

The chain uses TRBV18 and TRBJ1-1; the D gene is possibly TRBD1 (6 bases). The CDR3 has 15 residues. V lost 2 bases to trimming and J lost 2 bases, with 12 bases between them. CDR1 KGHSH and CDR2 LQKENI come from the germline V gene. The DNA for the CDR3 is TGTGCCAGCTCACCAAATATACAGGGAAACACTGAAGCTTTCTTT. Its protein product is CASSPNIQGNTEAFF.

V and J are TRBV5-1 and TRBJ1-6, with a possible D match to TRBD1 (6 bases). V was pared by 1 base and J by 5 bases, with 16 bases between. This CDR3 has 17 residues. The germline V gene has CDR1 SGHRS and CDR2 YFSETQ. The CDR3 nucleotides are TGCGCCAGCAGCTTGCAACCAGGGGTACTAAATAATTCACCCCTCCACTTT. Protein sequence: CASSLQPGVLNNSPLHF.

This clonotype was recorded at least ten times. The V and J genes are TRBV29-1 and TRBJ1-2; D remains ambiguous. Germline CDR1 is SQVTM and CDR2 is ANQGSEA. Trimming took 3 bases from V and 6 from J, leaving 17 bases between them. This CDR3 is built from 14 residues. The CDR3 nucleotides are TGCAGCGTTGAGGGTACGGCTCGTCAAAATGGCTACACCTTC. Translation: CSVEGTARQNGYTF.

This clonotype has ten or more counts. This chain links TRBV20-1 with TRBJ1-2; D is ambiguous. Germline V gene data show CDR1 as DFQATT and CDR2 as SNEGSKA (reference sequence). Trimming removed 2 bases from V and 3 bases from J, with 10 bases in between. CDR3 length: 13 residues. DNA for the CDR3: TGCAGTGCTAGATCCTCGACCGACTATGGCTACACCTTC. Its translation is CSARSSTDYGYTF.

This clonotype was recorded at least ten times. The chain has TRBV29-1 and TRBJ1-2; weak D call: TRBD1 (5 bases). Germline V gene lookup returns CDR1 SQVTM and CDR2 ANQGSEA. Trimming removed 7 bases at V and 8 bases at J, with 14 bases between. The CDR3 loop spans 11 amino acids. CDR3 coding DNA: TGCAGCGCCAGGGAAGGCTACGGCTACACCTTC. Its protein product is CSAREGYGYTF.

The genes are TRBV5-5 and TRBJ1-4; a possible D gene is TRBD1 (5 bases). This CDR3 has 13 amino acids. Germline V gives CDR1 SGHKS, CDR2 YYEKEE (reference sequence). V was shortened by 2 bases and J by 6 bases, with 8 bases between the two germline ends. Here the CDR3 reads CASSLLGDEKLFF. As DNA, the CDR3 is TGTGCCAGCAGCTTATTAGGGGATGAAAAACTGTTTTTT.

This clonotype was recorded many times. V is TRBV4-1 and J is TRBJ1-2; no clear D gene. CDR3 size: 15 residues. Trimming left V 1 base short and J 5 bases short, with 14 bases between. Per germline, CDR1 MGHRA and CDR2 YSYEKL. The CDR3 loop is CASSQVHAGMYGYTF. For the CDR3, the DNA is TGCGCCAGCAGCCAAGTGCACGCCGGCATGTATGGCTACACCTTC.

This clonotype came up many times. The chain joins TRBV18 to TRBJ2-2, with D tentatively TRBD2 (6 bases). V was shortened by 6 bases and J by 2 bases, with 13 bases between the two germline ends. CDR3 length: 15 amino acids. CDR1 and CDR2 (germline): KGHSH, LQKENI. This chain's CDR3 is CASSPPGLNTGELFF. CDR3 DNA: TGTGCCAGCTCTCCTCCGGGACTTAACACCGGGGAGCTGTTTTTT.

In DNA form, the CDR3 reads TGTGCCAGCAGCACGACCCGGAACACCGGGGAGCTGTTTTTT. Its translation is CASSTTRNTGELFF. The chain recombines TRBV21-1 with TRBJ2-2. TRBV21-1 is flagged as a pseudogene. The CDR3 consists of 14 residues.

This clonotype was seen repeatedly, ten times or more. The chain couples TRBV29-1 to TRBJ2-5; unclear D gene. Germline CDR1 and CDR2: SQVTM and ANQGSEA. The CDR3 sequence is 15 residues long. The V end was cut by 0 bases, the J end by 5 bases, with 16 bases between. The CDR3 spells CSVEDNVRLTETQYF. In DNA form, the CDR3 reads TGCAGCGTTGAAGACAACGTCCGCCTAACGGAGACCCAGTACTTC.